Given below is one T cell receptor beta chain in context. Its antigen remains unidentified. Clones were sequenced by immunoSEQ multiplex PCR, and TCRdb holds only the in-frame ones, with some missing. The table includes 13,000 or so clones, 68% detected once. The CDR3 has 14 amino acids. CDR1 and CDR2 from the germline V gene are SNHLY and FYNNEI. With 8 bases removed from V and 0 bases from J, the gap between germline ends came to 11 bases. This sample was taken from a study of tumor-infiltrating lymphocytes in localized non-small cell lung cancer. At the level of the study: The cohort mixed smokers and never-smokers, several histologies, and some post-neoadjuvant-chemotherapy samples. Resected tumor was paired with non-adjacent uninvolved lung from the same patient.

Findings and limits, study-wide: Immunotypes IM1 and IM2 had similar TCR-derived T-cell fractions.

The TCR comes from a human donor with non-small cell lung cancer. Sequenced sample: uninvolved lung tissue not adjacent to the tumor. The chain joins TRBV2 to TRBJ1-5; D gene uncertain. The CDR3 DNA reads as TGTGCCAGCGCGACCGCGGATAGCAATCAGCCCCAGCATTTT. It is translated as CASATADSNQPQHF.